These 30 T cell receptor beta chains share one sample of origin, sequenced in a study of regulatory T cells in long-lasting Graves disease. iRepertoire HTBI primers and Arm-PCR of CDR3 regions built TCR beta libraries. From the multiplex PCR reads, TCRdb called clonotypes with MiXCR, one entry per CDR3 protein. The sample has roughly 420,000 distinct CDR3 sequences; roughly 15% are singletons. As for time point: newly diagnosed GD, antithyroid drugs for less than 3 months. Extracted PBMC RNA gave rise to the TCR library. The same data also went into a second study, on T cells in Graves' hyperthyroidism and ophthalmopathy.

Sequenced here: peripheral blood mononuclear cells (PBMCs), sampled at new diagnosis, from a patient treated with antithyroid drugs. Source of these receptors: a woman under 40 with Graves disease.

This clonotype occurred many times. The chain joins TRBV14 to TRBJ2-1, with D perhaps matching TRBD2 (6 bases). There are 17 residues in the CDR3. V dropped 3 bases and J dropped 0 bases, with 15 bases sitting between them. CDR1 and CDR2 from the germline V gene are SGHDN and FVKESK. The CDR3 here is CASSHRMRGFSYNEQFF. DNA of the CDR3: TGTGCCAGCAGCCATCGTATGCGGGGATTCTCCTACAATGAGCAGTTCTTC.

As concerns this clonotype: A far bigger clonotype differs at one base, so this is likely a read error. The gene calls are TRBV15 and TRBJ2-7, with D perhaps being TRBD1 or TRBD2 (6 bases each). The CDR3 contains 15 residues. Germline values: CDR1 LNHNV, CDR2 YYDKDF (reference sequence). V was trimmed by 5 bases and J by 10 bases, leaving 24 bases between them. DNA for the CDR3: TGTGCCACCAGCCTTGGGGGGCCCGGGGGAGAGGCCCAGTACTTC. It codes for CATSLGGPGGEAQYF.

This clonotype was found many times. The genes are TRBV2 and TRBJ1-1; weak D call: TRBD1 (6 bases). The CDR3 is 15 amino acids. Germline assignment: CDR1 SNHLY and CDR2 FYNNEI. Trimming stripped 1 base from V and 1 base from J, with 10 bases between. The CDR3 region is CASSEGGAGNTEAFF. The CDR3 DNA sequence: TGTGCCAGCAGTGAAGGGGGGGCTGGGAACACTGAAGCTTTCTTT.

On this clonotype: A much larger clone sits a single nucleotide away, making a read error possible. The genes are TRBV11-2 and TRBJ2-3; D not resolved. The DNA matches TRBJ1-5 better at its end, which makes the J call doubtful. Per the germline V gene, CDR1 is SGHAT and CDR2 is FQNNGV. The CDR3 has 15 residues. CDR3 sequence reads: CAWSLGRRRTDTQHF. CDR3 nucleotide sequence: TGTGCCTGGAGTTTGGGCCGTAGACGCACAGATACGCAGCATTTT.

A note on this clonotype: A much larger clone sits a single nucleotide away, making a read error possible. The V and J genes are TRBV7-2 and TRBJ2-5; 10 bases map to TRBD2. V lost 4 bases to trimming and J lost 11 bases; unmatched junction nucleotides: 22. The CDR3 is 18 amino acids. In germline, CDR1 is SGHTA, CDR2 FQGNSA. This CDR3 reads CASSSGQVLAGYYNEQYF. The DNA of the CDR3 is TGTGCCAGCAGCTCGGGACAGGTACTAGCGGGGTACTACAATGAGCAGTACTTC.

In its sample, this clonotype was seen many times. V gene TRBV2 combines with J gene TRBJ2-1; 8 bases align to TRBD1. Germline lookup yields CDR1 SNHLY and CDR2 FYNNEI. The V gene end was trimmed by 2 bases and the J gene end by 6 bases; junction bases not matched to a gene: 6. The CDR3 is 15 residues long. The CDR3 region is CASSEFRDRINEQFF. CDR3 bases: TGTGCCAGCAGTGAATTCCGGGACAGGATCAATGAGCAGTTCTTC.

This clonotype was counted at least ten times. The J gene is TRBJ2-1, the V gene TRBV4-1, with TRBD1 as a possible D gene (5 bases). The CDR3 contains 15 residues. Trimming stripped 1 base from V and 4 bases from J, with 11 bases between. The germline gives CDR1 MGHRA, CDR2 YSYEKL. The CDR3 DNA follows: TGCGCCAGCAGCCAAGCTCAGGGTTGGTACAATGAGCAGTTCTTC. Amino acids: CASSQAQGWYNEQFF.

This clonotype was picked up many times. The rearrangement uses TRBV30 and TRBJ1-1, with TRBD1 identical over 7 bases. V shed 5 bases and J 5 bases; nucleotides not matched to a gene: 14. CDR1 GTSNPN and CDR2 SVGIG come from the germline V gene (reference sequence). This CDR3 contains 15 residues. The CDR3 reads CAWGIFGQGETEAFF. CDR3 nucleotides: TGTGCCTGGGGAATTTTCGGGCAGGGGGAGACTGAAGCTTTCTTT.

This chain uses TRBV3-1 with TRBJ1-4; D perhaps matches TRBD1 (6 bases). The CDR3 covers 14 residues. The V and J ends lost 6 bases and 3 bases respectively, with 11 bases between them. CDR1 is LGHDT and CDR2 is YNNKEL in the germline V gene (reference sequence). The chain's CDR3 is CASSSGQSNEKLFF. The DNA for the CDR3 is TGTGCCAGCAGTTCAGGACAGTCTAATGAAAAACTGTTTTTT.

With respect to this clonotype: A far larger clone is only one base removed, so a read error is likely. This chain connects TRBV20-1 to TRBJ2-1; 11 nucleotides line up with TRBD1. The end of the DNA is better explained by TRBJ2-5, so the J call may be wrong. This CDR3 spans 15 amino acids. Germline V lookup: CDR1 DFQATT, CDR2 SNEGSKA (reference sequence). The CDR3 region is CSAPGDRGCGETQYF. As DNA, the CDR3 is TGCAGTGCCCCCGGGGACAGGGGGTGTGGGGAGACCCAGTACTTC.

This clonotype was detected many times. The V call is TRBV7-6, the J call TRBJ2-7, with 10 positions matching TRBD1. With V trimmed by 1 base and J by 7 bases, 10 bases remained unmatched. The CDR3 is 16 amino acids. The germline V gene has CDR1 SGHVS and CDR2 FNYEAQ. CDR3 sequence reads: CASSLETGGRFGEQYF. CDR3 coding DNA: TGTGCCAGCAGCTTAGAGACAGGGGGCCGCTTCGGGGAGCAGTACTTC. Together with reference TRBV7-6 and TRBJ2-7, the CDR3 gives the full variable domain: GAGVSQSPRYKVTKRGQDVALRCDPISGHVSLYWYRQALGQGPEFLTYFNYEAQQDKSGLPNDRFSAERPEGSISTLTIQRTEQRDSAMYRCASSLETGGRFGEQYFGPGTRLTVT.

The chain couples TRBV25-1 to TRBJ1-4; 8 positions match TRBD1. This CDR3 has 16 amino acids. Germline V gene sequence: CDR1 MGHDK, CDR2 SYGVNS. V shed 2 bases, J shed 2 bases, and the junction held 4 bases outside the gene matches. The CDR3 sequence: CASSEGTGLTNEKLFF. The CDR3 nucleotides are TGTGCCAGCAGTGAAGGGACAGGCCTCACTAATGAAAAACTGTTTTTT.

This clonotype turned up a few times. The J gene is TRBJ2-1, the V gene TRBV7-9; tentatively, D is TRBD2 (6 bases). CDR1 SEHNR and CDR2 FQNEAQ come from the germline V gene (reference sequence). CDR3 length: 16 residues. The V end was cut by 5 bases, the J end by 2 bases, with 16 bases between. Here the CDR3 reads CASSGYGEATYNEQFF. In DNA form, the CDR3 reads TGTGCCAGCAGCGGGTATGGGGAGGCAACCTACAATGAGCAGTTCTTC.

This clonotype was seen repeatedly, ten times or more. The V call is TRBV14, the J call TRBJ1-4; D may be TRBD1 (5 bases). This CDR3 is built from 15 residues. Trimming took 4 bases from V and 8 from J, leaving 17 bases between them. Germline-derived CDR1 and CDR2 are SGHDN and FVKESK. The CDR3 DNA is TGTGCCAGCAGCCCTCGCCTCGGGGGTTGGGAAAAACTGTTTTTT. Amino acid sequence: CASSPRLGGWEKLFF.

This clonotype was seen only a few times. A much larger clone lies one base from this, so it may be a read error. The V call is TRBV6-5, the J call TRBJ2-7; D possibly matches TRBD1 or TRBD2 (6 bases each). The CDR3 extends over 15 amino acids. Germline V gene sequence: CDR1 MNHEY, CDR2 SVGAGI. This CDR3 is CASSYGGDIHYERYF. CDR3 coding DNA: TGTGCCAGCAGTTACGGAGGGGACATACACTACGAGCGGTACTTC.

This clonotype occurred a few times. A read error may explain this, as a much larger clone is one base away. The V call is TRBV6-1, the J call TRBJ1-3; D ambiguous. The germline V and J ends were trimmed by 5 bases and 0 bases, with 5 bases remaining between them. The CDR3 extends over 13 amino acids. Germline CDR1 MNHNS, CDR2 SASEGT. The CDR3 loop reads CASSFDSGNTIYF. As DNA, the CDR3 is TGTGCCAGCAGTTTCGACTCTGGAAACACCATATATTTT.

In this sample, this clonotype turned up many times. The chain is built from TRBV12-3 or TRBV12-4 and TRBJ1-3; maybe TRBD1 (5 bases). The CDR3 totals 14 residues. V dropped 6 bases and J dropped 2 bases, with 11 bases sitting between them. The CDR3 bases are TGTGCCAGCAGGTCCGGGACGCCTGGAAACACCATATATTTT. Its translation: CASRSGTPGNTIYF.

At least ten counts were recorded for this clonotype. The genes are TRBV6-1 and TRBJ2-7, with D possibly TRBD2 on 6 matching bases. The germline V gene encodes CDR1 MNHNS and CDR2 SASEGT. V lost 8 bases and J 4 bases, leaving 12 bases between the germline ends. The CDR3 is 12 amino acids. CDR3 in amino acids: CASPGTGYEQYF. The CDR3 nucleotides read TGTGCCAGCCCGGGGACTGGGTACGAGCAGTACTTC.

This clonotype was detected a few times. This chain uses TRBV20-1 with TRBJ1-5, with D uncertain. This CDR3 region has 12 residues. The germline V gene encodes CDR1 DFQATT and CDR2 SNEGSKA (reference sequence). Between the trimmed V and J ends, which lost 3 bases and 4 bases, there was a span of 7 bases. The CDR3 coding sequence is TGCAGTGCTAGTACTGTGAATCAGCCCCAGCATTTT. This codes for CSASTVNQPQHF.

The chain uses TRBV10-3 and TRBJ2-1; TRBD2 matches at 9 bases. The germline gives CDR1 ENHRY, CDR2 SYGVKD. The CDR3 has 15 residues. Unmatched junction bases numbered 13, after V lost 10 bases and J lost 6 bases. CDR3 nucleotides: TGTGCCACCGCGCCTCGAGCGGGAGGTCCCAATGAGCAGTTCTTC. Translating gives CATAPRAGGPNEQFF.

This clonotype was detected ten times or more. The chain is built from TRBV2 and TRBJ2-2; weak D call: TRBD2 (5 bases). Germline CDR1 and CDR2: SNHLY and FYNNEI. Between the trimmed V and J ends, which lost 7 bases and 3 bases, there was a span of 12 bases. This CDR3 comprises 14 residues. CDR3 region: CASNGGGDTGELFF. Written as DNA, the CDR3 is TGTGCCAGCAACGGCGGAGGTGACACCGGGGAGCTGTTTTTT.

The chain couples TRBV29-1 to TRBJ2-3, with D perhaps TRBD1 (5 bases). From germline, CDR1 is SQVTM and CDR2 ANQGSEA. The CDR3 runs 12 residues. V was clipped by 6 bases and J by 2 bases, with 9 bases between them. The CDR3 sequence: CSVVGDTDTQYF. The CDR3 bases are TGCAGCGTGGTAGGGGACACAGATACGCAGTATTTT.

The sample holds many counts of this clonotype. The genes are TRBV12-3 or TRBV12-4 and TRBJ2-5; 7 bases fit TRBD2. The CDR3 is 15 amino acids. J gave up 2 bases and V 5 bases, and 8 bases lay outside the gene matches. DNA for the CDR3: TGTGCCAGCAGTCCCCCTCAGGGACTACAAGAGACCCAGTACTTC. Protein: CASSPPQGLQETQYF.

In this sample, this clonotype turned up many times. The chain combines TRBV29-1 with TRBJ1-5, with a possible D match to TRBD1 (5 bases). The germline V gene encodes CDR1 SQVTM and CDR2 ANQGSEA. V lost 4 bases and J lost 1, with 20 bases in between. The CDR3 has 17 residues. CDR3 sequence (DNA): TGCAGCGTTGTCCTAAGGGTGGCAGGGCCGAGCAATCAGCCCCAGCATTTT. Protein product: CSVVLRVAGPSNQPQHF.

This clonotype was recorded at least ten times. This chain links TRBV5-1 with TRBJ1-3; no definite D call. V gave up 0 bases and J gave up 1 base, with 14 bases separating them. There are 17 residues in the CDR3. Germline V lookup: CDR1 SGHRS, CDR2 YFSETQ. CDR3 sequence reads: CASSLAGPASSGNTIYF. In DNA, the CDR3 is TGCGCCAGCAGCTTGGCCGGGCCAGCTAGTTCTGGAAACACCATATATTTT.

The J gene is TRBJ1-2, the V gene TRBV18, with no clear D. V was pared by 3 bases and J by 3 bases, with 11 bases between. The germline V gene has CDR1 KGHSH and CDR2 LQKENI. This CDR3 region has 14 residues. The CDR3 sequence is CASSPSRDYYGYTF. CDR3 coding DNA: TGTGCCAGCTCACCTTCCAGAGACTACTATGGCTACACCTTC.

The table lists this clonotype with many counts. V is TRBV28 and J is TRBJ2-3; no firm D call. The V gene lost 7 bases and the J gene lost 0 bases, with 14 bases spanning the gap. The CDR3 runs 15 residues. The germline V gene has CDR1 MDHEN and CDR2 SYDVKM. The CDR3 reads CASNEWRPSTDTQYF. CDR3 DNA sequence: TGTGCCAGCAATGAGTGGCGGCCCAGCACAGATACGCAGTATTTT. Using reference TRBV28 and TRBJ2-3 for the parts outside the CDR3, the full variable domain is DVKVTQSSRYLVKRTGEKVFLECVQDMDHENMFWYRQDPGLGLRLIYFSYDVKMKEKGDIPEGYSVSREKKERFSLILESASTNQTSMYLCASNEWRPSTDTQYFGPGTRLTVL.

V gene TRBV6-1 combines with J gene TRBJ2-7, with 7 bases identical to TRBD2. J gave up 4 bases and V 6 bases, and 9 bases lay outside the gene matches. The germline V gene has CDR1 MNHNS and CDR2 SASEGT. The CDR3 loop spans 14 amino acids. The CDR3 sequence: CASSGGAGVYEQYF. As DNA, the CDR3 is TGTGCCAGCAGCGGGGGTGCGGGAGTGTACGAGCAGTACTTC.

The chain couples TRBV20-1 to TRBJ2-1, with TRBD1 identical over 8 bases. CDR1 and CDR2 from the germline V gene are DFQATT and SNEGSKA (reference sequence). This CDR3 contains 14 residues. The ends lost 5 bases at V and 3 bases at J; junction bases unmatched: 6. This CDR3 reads CSAGKTGVYNEQFF. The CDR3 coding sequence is TGCAGTGCTGGAAAGACAGGGGTCTACAATGAGCAGTTCTTC.

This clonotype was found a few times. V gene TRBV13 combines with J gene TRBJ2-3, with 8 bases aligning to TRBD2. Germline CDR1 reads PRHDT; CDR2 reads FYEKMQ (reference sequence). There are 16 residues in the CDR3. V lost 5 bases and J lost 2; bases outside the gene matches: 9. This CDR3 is CASSVLSAGATDTQYF. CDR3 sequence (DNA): TGTGCCAGCAGCGTCCTCTCAGCGGGAGCCACAGATACGCAGTATTTT.